This record covers a single T cell receptor beta chain. Germline CDR1 LNHDA, CDR2 SQIVND (reference sequence). Deletions cut 2 bases from V and 4 bases from J, with 9 bases between. The CDR3 totals 15 residues. The sample originates from a study of blood T cell repertoires in COVID-19. Here immunoSEQ multiplex PCR was the method, and the copy in TCRdb shows in-frame clones only, minus some. The sample contains 90,000 to 100,000 clones, approximately 90% of which appear only once. The gene calls are TRBV19 and TRBJ2-6; D might be TRBD1 (6 bases). The receptor was derived from a woman aged 55-70 years with COVID-19, enrolled during active disease. Sequenced sample: peripheral blood. CDR3 loop: CASSITGTGANVLTF. CDR3 DNA sequence: TGTGCCAGTAGTATAACAGGGACCGGGGCCAACGTCCTGACTTTC.